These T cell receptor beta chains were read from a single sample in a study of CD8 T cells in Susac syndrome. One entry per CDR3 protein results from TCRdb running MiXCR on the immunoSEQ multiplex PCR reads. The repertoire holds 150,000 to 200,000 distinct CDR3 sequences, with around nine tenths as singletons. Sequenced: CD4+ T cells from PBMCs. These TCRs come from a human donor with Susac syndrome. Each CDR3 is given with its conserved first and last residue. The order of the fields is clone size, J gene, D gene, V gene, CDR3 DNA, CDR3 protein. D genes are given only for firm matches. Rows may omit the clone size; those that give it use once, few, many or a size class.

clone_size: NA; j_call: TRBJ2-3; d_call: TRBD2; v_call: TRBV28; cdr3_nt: TGTGCCAGCAGTCTATCTAGCGGGAGGTCAGATACGCAGTATTTT; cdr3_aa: CASSLSSGRSDTQYF
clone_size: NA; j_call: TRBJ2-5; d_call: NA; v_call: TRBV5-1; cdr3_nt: TGCGCCAGCAGCCCACGCGCCGGCAACCAAGAGACCCAGTACTTC; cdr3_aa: CASSPRAGNQETQYF
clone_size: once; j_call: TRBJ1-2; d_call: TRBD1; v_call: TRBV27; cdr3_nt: TGTGCCAGCAGCGTCCCGGGACAGGGGCCGGAGGGCTACACCTTC; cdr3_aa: CASSVPGQGPEGYTF
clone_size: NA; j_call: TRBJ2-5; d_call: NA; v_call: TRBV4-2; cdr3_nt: TGTGCCAGCAGCCAACTAGACTTTGGAGGAGAGACCCAGTACTTC; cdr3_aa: CASSQLDFGGETQYF
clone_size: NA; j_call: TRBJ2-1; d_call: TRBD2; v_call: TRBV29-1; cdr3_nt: TGCAGCGTGGAAGGGACTAGCGGGAGGAACAATGAGCAGTTCTTC; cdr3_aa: CSVEGTSGRNNEQFF
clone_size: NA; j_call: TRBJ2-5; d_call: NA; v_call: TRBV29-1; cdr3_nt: TGCAGCGTTGAACTCGACAGTGAAGAGACCCAGTACTTC; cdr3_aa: CSVELDSEETQYF
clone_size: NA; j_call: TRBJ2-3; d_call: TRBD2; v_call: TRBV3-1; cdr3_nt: TGTGCCAGCAGCCAGGGAGGAATGACTAGCGGGGGGATAACGCAGTATTTT; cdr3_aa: CASSQGGMTSGGITQYF
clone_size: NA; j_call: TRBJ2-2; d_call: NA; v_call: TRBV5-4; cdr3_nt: TGTGCCAGCAGCTTTTTGGAGACCGGGGAGCTGTTTTTT; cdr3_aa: CASSFLETGELFF
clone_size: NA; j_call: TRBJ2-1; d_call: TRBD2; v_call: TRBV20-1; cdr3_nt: TGCAGTGCTAGCCTGACTAGCGGCAATGAGCAGTTCTTC; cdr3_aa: CSASLTSGNEQFF
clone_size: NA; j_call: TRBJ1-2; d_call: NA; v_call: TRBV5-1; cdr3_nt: TGCGCCAGCAGAGAGACAGCAGCAGTCTATGGCTACACCTTC; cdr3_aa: CASRETAAVYGYTF
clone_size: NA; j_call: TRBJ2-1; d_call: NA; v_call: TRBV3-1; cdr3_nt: TGTGCCAGCAGCCAAGATTCTCAGCTTCAGAATGAGCAGTTCTTC; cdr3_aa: CASSQDSQLQNEQFF
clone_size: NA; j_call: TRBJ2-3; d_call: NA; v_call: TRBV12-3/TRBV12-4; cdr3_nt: TGTGCCAGCAGTTCGCAGGGGTATACGCAGTATTTT; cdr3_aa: CASSSQGYTQYF
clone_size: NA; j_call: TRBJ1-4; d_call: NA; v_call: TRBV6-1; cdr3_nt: TGTGCCAGCAGTGGCCGAGGCAGGCTTAATGAAAAACTGTTTTTT; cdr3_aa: CASSGRGRLNEKLFF
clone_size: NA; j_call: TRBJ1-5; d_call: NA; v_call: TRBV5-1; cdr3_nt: TGCGCCAGCAGCTTGGGTAACAATCAGCCCCAGCATTTT; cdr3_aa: CASSLGNNQPQHF
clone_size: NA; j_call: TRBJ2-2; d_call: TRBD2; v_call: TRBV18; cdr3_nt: TGTGCCAGCTCAGATCGGACTAGCGGGAATACCGGGGAGCTGTTTTTT; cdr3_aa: CASSDRTSGNTGELFF
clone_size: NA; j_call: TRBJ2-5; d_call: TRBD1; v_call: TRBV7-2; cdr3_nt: TGTGCCAGCAGCCCGGACAGGGTTGGCGAGACCCAGTACTTC; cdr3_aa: CASSPDRVGETQYF
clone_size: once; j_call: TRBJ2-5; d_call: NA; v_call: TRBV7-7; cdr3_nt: TGTGCTAGCAGCTTAGCGCTAGATTTTGAGACCCAGTACTTC; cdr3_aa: CASSLALDFETQYF
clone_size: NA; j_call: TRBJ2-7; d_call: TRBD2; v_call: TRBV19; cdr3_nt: TGTGCCAGTAAAGGCGGGACTAGCGGGAGTGGCTACGAGCAGTACTTC; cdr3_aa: CASKGGTSGSGYEQYF